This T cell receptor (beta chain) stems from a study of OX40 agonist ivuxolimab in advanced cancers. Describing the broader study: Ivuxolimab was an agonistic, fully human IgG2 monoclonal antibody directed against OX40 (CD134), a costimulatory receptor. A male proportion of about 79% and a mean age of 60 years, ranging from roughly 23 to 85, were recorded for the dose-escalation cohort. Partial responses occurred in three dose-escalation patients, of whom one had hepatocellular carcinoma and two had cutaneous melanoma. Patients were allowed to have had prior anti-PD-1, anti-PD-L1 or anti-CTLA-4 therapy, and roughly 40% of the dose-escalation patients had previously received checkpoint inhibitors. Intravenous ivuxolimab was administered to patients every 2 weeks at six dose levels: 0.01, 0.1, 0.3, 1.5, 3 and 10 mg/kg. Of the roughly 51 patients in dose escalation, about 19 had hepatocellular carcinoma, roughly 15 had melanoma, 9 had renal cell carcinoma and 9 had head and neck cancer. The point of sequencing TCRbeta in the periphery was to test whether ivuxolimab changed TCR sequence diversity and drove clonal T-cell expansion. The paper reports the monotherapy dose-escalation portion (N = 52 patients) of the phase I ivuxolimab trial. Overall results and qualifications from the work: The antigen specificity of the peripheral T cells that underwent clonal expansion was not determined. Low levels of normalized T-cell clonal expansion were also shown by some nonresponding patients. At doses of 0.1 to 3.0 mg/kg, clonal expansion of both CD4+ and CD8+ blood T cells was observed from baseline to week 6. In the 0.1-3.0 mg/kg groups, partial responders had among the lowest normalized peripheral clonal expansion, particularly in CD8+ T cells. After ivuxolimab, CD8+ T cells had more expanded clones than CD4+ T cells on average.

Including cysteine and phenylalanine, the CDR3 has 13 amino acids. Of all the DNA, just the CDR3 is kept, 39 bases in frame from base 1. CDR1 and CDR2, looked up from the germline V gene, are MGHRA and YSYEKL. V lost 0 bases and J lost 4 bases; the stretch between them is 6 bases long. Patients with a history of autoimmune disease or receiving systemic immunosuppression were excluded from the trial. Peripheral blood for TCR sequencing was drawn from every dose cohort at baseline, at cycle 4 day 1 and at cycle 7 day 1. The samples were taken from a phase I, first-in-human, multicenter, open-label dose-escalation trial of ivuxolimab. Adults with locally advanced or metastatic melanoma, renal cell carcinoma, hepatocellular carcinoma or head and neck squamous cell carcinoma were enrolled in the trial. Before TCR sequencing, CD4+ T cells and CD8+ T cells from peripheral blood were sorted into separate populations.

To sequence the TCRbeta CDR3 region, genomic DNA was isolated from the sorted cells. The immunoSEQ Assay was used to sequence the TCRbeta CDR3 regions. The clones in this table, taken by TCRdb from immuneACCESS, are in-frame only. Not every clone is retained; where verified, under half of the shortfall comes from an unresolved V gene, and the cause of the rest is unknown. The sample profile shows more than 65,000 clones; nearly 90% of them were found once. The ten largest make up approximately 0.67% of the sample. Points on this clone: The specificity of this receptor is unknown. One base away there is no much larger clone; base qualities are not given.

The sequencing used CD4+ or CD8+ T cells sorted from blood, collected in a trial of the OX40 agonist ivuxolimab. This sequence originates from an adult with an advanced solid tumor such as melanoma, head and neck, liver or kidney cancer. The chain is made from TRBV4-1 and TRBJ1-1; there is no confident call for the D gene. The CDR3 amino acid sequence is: CASSQDMGTEAFF. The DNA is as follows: TGCGCCAGCAGCCAAGATATGGGCACTGAAGCTTTCTTT.